One sample yielded the 27 T cell receptor beta chains listed below, sequenced in a study of blood T cell repertoires in COVID-19. The method was immunoSEQ multiplex PCR; TCRdb's version includes in-frame clones alone and lacks a portion of them. The sample contains around 150,000 clones, about 87% of which appear only once. The sample comprised peripheral blood. These receptor sequences come from a woman aged 70-85 years with COVID-19, enrolled during active disease.

The rearrangement joins TRBV5-1 to TRBJ2-3; 11 nucleotides match TRBD1. V shed 4 bases and J 5 bases; nucleotides not matched to a gene: 3. The CDR3 runs 14 residues. Germline V gives CDR1 SGHRS, CDR2 YFSETQ. CDR3 sequence: CASSGQGAGDTQYF. CDR3 DNA: TGCGCCAGCAGCGGACAGGGGGCAGGAGATACGCAGTATTTT. Combining the CDR3 with reference TRBV5-1 and TRBJ2-3 gives the whole variable domain KAGVTQTPRYLIKTRGQQVTLSCSPISGHRSVSWYQQTPGQGLQFLFEYFSETQRNKGNFPGRFSGRQFSNSRSEMNVSTLELGDSALYLCASSGQGAGDTQYFGPGTRLTVL.

This chain connects TRBV5-1 to TRBJ1-4; 8 bases align to TRBD1. Germline CDR1 SGHRS, CDR2 YFSETQ. V trimming: 0 bases; J trimming: 8 bases; junction bases outside the gene matches: 3. This CDR3 spans 14 amino acids. The CDR3 loop reads CASSLAAGGEKLFF. CDR3 in DNA: TGCGCCAGCAGCTTGGCGGCAGGGGGCGAAAAACTGTTTTTT. Combining the CDR3 with reference TRBV5-1 and TRBJ1-4 gives the whole variable domain KAGVTQTPRYLIKTRGQQVTLSCSPISGHRSVSWYQQTPGQGLQFLFEYFSETQRNKGNFPGRFSGRQFSNSRSEMNVSTLELGDSALYLCASSLAAGGEKLFFGSGTQLSVL.

The rearrangement uses TRBV5-1 and TRBJ1-5, with a tentative D call TRBD1 (6 bases). The V end lost 4 bases, the J end lost 0 bases, and 11 bases lay between the germline ends. Germline V gives CDR1 SGHRS, CDR2 YFSETQ. The CDR3 has 15 amino acids. The CDR3 sequence: CASSIGTYSNQPQHF. CDR3 DNA sequence: TGCGCCAGCAGCATCGGGACATATAGCAATCAGCCCCAGCATTTT.

The rearrangement joins TRBV27 to TRBJ2-1; D is perhaps TRBD2 (6 bases). CDR1 MNHEY and CDR2 SMNVEV come from the germline V gene (reference sequence). This CDR3 comprises 17 residues. Trimming shortened V by 8 bases and J by 5 bases, and 25 bases separated the two germline ends. The CDR3 protein is CASPQGVSAGPHNEQFF. CDR3 nucleotide sequence: TGTGCCAGCCCCCAGGGTGTATCAGCGGGTCCCCACAATGAGCAGTTCTTC.

The rearrangement joins TRBV25-1 to TRBJ1-1, with D unresolved. The V end lost 5 bases, the J end lost 1 base, and 8 bases lay between the germline ends. Per germline, CDR1 MGHDK and CDR2 SYGVNS. The CDR3 has 13 amino acids. CDR3 sequence: CASSLEGNTEAFF. CDR3 sequence (DNA): TGTGCCAGCAGTCTGGAGGGGAACACTGAAGCTTTCTTT.

This clone was found a few times. The chain recombines TRBV7-9 with TRBJ1-6; perhaps TRBD1 as D (6 bases). V was shortened by 5 bases and J by 10 bases, with 12 bases between the two germline ends. This CDR3 has 13 amino acids. Germline V lookup: CDR1 SEHNR, CDR2 FQNEAQ (reference sequence). The CDR3 region has the DNA TGTGCCAGCAGCCCGTCAGGGGAATCACCCCTCCACTTT. Protein sequence: CASSPSGESPLHF.

The chain couples TRBV11-2 to TRBJ2-7; D is possibly TRBD1 (7 bases). The CDR3 length is 14 residues. V was shortened by 7 bases and J by 2 bases, with 15 bases between the two germline ends. Germline V gene data show CDR1 as SGHAT and CDR2 as FQNNGV. CDR3 amino acids: CASTPGGRAYEQYF. CDR3 in DNA: TGTGCCAGCACCCCAGGGGGGCGGGCCTACGAGCAGTACTTC.

V is TRBV11-2 and J is TRBJ1-3; maybe TRBD1 (5 bases). V dropped 6 bases and J dropped 4 bases, with 13 bases sitting between them. The CDR3 length is 14 residues. CDR1 is SGHAT, CDR2 FQNNGV, per germline. The CDR3 spells CASSYAGTGNTIYF. The DNA of the CDR3 is TGTGCCAGCAGTTATGCGGGGACCGGAAACACCATATATTTT.

The chain uses TRBV9 and TRBJ1-3; D remains ambiguous. Germline CDR1 reads SGDLS; CDR2 reads YYNGEE. CDR3 length equals 16 residues. V shed 3 bases and J shed 1 base, with 14 bases lying between them. The CDR3 sequence: CASSGRLGRSGNTIYF. The CDR3 nucleotides read TGTGCCAGCAGCGGGCGGCTTGGTAGATCTGGAAACACCATATATTTT.

The CDR3 here is CSASGHEAANEKLFF. The DNA of the CDR3 is TGCAGTGCTAGTGGGCATGAGGCGGCTAATGAAAAACTGTTTTTT. The V gene is TRBV20-1, the J gene TRBJ1-4; D uncertain. Per the germline V gene, CDR1 is DFQATT and CDR2 is SNEGSKA (reference sequence). V gave up 3 bases and J gave up 3 bases, with 14 bases separating them. This CDR3 region has 15 residues.

There are a few counts of this clone. The chain links TRBV10-3 to TRBJ1-1; the D gene is possibly TRBD1 (6 bases). This CDR3 contains 14 residues. Germline CDR1 and CDR2: ENHRY and SYGVKD. V lost 10 bases to trimming and J lost 2 bases, with 17 bases between them. The CDR3 nucleotides are TGTGCCACCTCGACAAACAGGGACAACACTGAAGCTTTCTTT. Protein product: CATSTNRDNTEAFF.

The rearrangement joins TRBV5-1 to TRBJ1-2; 7 positions agree with TRBD1. Germline CDR1 SGHRS, CDR2 YFSETQ. V was clipped by 4 bases and J by 1 base; unmatched bases: 7. The length of the CDR3 is 15 residues. The CDR3 DNA reads as TGCGCCAGCAGCCGTGGGACAGTACTTAACTATGGCTACACCTTC. It yields the protein CASSRGTVLNYGYTF.

The J gene is TRBJ1-1, the V gene TRBV2; TRBD1 matches at 8 bases. The V and J ends lost 7 bases and 1 base, in that order; junction bases with no gene match: 2. Germline V gene lookup returns CDR1 SNHLY and CDR2 FYNNEI. This CDR3 is built from 13 residues. CDR3 nucleotide sequence: TGTGCCAGCAAGGACAGGGCGAACACTGAAGCTTTCTTT. It codes for CASKDRANTEAFF.

The table lists this clone with a count of one. The DNA of the CDR3 is TGTGCCAGCAGCTTAGCAAAGCAAAACTACGAGCAGTACTTC. Amino acids: CASSLAKQNYEQYF. This chain joins TRBV7-2 and TRBJ2-7; no clear D. Germline assignment: CDR1 SGHTA and CDR2 FQGNSA. This CDR3 has 14 amino acids. V lost 0 bases and J 3 bases, leaving 9 bases between the germline ends. Together with reference TRBV7-2 and TRBJ2-7, the CDR3 gives the full variable domain: GAGVSQSPSNKVTEKGKDVELRCDPISGHTALYWYRQSLGQGLEFLIYFQGNSAPDKSGLPSDRFSAERTGGSVSTLTIQRTQQEDSAVYLCASSLAKQNYEQYFGPGTRLTVT.

This chain links TRBV21-1 with TRBJ2-2; the listed D gene, TRBD2, was not tested against the DNA. TRBV21-1 is an annotated pseudogene. The CDR3 is 17 residues long. This chain's CDR3 is CASSPGASGDLRGELFF. CDR3 in DNA: TGTGCCAGCAGCCCCGGGGCTAGCGGGGACTTGAGGGGGGAGCTGTTTTTT.

This chain connects TRBV7-8 to TRBJ2-1; 10 positions match TRBD2. The CDR3 consists of 16 residues. Trimming cost V 0 bases and J 4 bases; bases outside gene matches: 3. From germline, CDR1 is SGHVS and CDR2 FQNEAQ. CDR3: CASSLAIAGGYNEQFF. The CDR3 nucleotides read TGTGCCAGCAGCTTAGCCATAGCGGGGGGATACAATGAGCAGTTCTTC.

The rearrangement joins TRBV2 to TRBJ1-5, with TRBD1 matching 12 bases. From germline, CDR1 is SNHLY and CDR2 FYNNEI. This CDR3 spans 14 amino acids. V was clipped by 6 bases and J by 5 bases; unmatched bases: 2. The CDR3 reads CASRGTGGDQPQHF. CDR3 bases: TGTGCCAGCAGGGGGACAGGGGGCGATCAGCCCCAGCATTTT.

V is TRBV11-3 and J is TRBJ2-7, with 8 bases fitting TRBD1. V lost 4 bases to trimming and J lost 6 bases; unmatched junction nucleotides: 8. This CDR3 region has 14 residues. Germline V gives CDR1 SGHNT, CDR2 YENEEA. The CDR3 DNA reads as TGTGCCAGCAGCTCAGTAGGAGACAGGGGCGAGCAGTACTTC. It is translated as CASSSVGDRGEQYF.

The CDR3 is CASSFRGLGGSPLHF. CDR3 bases: TGTGCCAGCAGCTTCAGGGGACTAGGGGGCTCACCCCTCCACTTT. V gene TRBV5-6 combines with J gene TRBJ1-6, with 7 bases identical to TRBD1. The trim removed 2 bases at V and 10 bases at J, leaving 9 bases unmatched. The CDR3 runs 15 residues. Per germline, CDR1 SGHDT and CDR2 YYEEEE.

This clone was counted between two and nine times. The V and J genes are TRBV6-6 and TRBJ2-7; possible D gene TRBD2, 5 bases. Per germline, CDR1 MNHNY and CDR2 SVGAGI (reference sequence). This CDR3 region has 12 residues. The ends were cut back, 2 bases at V and 5 bases at J, with 7 bases in the middle. CDR3: CASSYEGHEQYF. CDR3 nucleotide sequence: TGTGCCAGCAGTTACGAGGGCCACGAGCAGTACTTC.

The chain employs TRBV19 and TRBJ2-7; TRBD1 agrees at 9 bases. Germline V gene data show CDR1 as LNHDA and CDR2 as SQIVND (reference sequence). The V gene end was trimmed by 10 bases and the J gene end by 3 bases; junction bases not matched to a gene: 13. The CDR3 is 15 amino acids. CDR3 in amino acids: CATLGTGTSNYEQYF. The CDR3 bases are TGTGCCACCCTAGGGACAGGGACCAGTAACTACGAGCAGTACTTC.

CDR3: CASKLDSVGKAFF. CDR3 coding DNA: TGTGCCAGCAAACTCGACAGCGTCGGAAAAGCTTTCTTT. The chain combines TRBV7-3 with TRBJ1-1; D perhaps matches TRBD1 (5 bases). Trimming stripped 7 bases from V and 9 bases from J, with 18 bases between. Germline V CDR1 and CDR2: SGHTA, FQGTGA. The CDR3 contains 13 residues.

The CDR3 loop reads CASTPWGGHGELFF. The CDR3 DNA follows: TGTGCCAGCACCCCCTGGGGAGGGCACGGGGAGCTGTTTTTT. V usage is TRBV25-1 and J usage is TRBJ2-2; 7 bases map to TRBD2. Germline V CDR1 and CDR2: MGHDK, SYGVNS. V gave up 7 bases and J gave up 7 bases; unmatched junction bases: 9. The CDR3 runs 14 residues.

This chain uses TRBV30 with TRBJ1-3; 9 positions agree with TRBD1. Per the germline V gene, CDR1 is GTSNPN and CDR2 is SVGIG (reference sequence). This CDR3 contains 14 residues. V gave up 8 bases and J gave up 0 bases; unmatched junction bases: 5. The CDR3 spells CARGQGLSGNTIYF. CDR3 nucleotide sequence: TGTGCCCGGGGACAGGGACTCTCTGGAAACACCATATATTTT. The complete variable domain, with remaining parts taken from reference TRBV30 and TRBJ1-3, reads SQTIHQWPATLVQPVGSPLSLECTVEGTSNPNLYWYRQAAGRGLQLLFYSVGIGQISSEVPQNLSASRPQDRQFILSSKKLLLSDSGFYLCARGQGLSGNTIYFGEGSWLTVV.

The rearrangement uses TRBV6-2 or TRBV6-3 and TRBJ1-5; 11 bases fit TRBD1. The CDR3 has 16 residues. The ends lost 3 bases at V and 4 bases at J; junction bases unmatched: 5. Germline values: CDR1 MNHEY, CDR2 SVGEGT. The CDR3, as DNA: TGTGCCAGCAGTTATCGGACAGGGGGCGCGAATCAGCCCCAGCATTTT. Its translation: CASSYRTGGANQPQHF.

As to this clone: A read error may produce the germline difference seen at one junction end. This chain uses TRBV7-7 with TRBJ2-5; D might be TRBD1 (7 bases). CDR3 length: 15 residues. Germline CDR1 is SSHAT and CDR2 is FNYEAQ (reference sequence). CDR3 sequence (DNA): TGTGCTAGCAGCTTAGGAGGGACAGACCAAGAGACCCAGTACTTC. Residues: CASSLGGTDQETQYF.

This clone appeared once. V gene TRBV5-1 combines with J gene TRBJ2-7, with D perhaps TRBD1 (6 bases). Trimming shortened V by 4 bases and J by 3 bases, and 11 bases separated the two germline ends. This CDR3 has 13 amino acids. From germline, CDR1 is SGHRS and CDR2 YFSETQ. This CDR3 reads CASSLRQDYEQYF. CDR3 bases: TGCGCCAGCAGCCTCCGACAGGACTACGAGCAGTACTTC.